Below, one T cell receptor beta chain is given with its context. This clone came up a few times. Its antigen specificity is not known. Base qualities are missing; no much larger clone stands one base away. The sample originates from a study of shared clonotypes between healthy human individuals (dated by TCRdb to about 2020). In the study overall: A few men and a couple of women, aged 18 to 49 years, made up the cohort. For each donor, three plates each were used for CD4 naive and CD4 memory, two plates were used for CD8 naive, and one plate was used for CD8 memory. To estimate repertoire size and how much clonotypes are shared between individuals, the study performed deep sequencing of blood TCR repertoires from about five healthy adults. To increase sequencing depth and limit assay-specific biases, different laboratories used diverse techniques to prepare libraries and sequence TCR repertoires. Leukapheresis yielded between about 0.94 and 10 billion PBMCs per donor. Broader findings and caveats from the paper: Pairwise subsampling led to the expectation that sequencing depth would affect the degree of clonotype sharing among donors. Larger estimated clonotype richness was generally found for naive subsets than for memory subsets. Incomplete sequencing was indicated by rarefaction of sorted-subset datasets, despite the large sequencing depth. Sampling was restricted to blood, and TCR repertoires in tissues likely differ from the TCR repertoires found in blood. Sharing across a few donors was observed for roughly 5% of naive CD4, 3.5% of naive CD8, over 2% of memory CD4, and about 0.4% of memory CD8 clonotypes. The genetic and exposure-history diversity represented was limited by the small number of donors. Compared with non-shared clonotypes, the clonotypes found in all four sorted-subset donors had higher generation probabilities.

The donors were healthy, HIV-negative adults with no recently reported acute infections or vaccinations. All donors were Caucasian adults living in Nashville, Tennessee, USA. CD4+ T cells were enriched by magnetic negative selection; naive cells were then positively selected on CD45RA, and the negative fraction formed the memory subset. Blood was obtained by leukapheresis, after which PBMCs were separated by Ficoll-Histopaque density gradient centrifugation and cryopreserved in liquid nitrogen vapor phase. Purity and quantity of every magnetically sorted T cell population were checked by analytical flow cytometry. Genomic DNA was isolated from every sorted fraction and measured by UV absorbance on a Nanodrop 2000c. Using the deep immunoSEQ assay, TCR CDR3 regions were amplified from genomic DNA by multiplex PCR. Extracted genomic DNA from each cell subset was distributed evenly across all wells of several immunoSEQ 96-well plates, and each plate was treated as a replicate. For sorted subsets, each replicate PCR was loaded with around 220 ng genomic DNA, equivalent to 30,000 or so T cell genomes. The purified libraries were quantified using a Qubit 3.0 fluorometer, sized with a Bioanalyzer 2100, and then quantified again using the KAPA Library Quantification kit. Every immunoSEQ 96-well plate was sequenced on a dedicated single-read 150-cycle Illumina NextSeq 550 flow cell. From the authors' description of their analysis: The immunoSEQ output contained only junctional sequences without quality scores, so filtering could not match that applied to full-length reads. Sequences were annotated with PyIR, a Python wrapper for IgBLAST v1.9, using IMGT germline references to assign V/J genes and CDR3. Reads were filtered out if the reads had weak V/J assignments (E-value above 1e-6), no CDR3, stop codons, out-of-frame junctions, or ambiguous translated residues. A V3J clonotype was defined by an identical inferred V gene, J gene, and CDR3 amino acid sequence. Percentage overlap between repertoires was computed as shared unique clonotypes divided by the size of the smaller repertoire. Three approaches were used to assess repertoire richness: RTK rarefaction, the Chao1 estimator, and Recon v2.1 estimates of unobserved clonotypes. Generation probabilities for all TCRbeta clonotypes obtained by the gDNA method from a handful of donors were computed using OLGA. The table was pulled from immuneACCESS by TCRdb, which kept in-frame rearrangements only. Such tables lose some clones; where checked, under half of the loss comes from unresolved V genes, and the rest has no known cause. V and J calls and clone size follow that table, whereas D and trimming were derived from the DNA. A total of hundreds of thousands of clones appear in this sample, around 96% of them only once. Clones ranked in the top ten supply approximately 0.062% of the sample.

Material for sequencing was naive CD4+ T cells sorted from blood. The intended sense of this specimen's cell subset or site label: CD45RA+ positively selected. The receptor was isolated from a woman under 40 in good health.

The DNA sequence is TGTGCCAGCAGGGCTACTTACGAGCAGTACTTC. Translated, it reads CASRATYEQYF. This receptor chain uses TRBV28 and TRBJ2-7, with no D gene named confidently. Relative to germline, V is 6 bases shorter and J is 4 bases shorter, with 7 bases between their ends. From the cysteine up to the phenylalanine, the CDR3 has a length of 11 residues. The CDR3 DNA has 33 bases and is translated from base 1. The germline V gene encodes CDR1 MDHEN and CDR2 SYDVKM.